This passage covers 12 T cell receptor beta chains from one sample sequenced in a study of cytomegalovirus exposure and HLA in healthy donors. This PCR relied on a set of 60 Vbeta primers and 13 Jbeta primers. Measured with immunoSEQ multiplex PCR; TCRdb has only the in-frame clones, and not every one. The sample consists of roughly 98,000 clones, more than 60% of them appearing once. Sample: PBMCs. These receptors all come from a man aged 18-30 years in good health and CMV-seropositive.

The chain has TRBV5-8 and TRBJ2-7; the match to TRBD1 covers 10 bases. Losses at the gene ends were 0 bases for V and 7 bases for J; bases not matched to a gene: 7. The CDR3 loop spans 15 amino acids. The V gene's germline CDR1 is SGHTS and CDR2 YDEGEE. CDR3 sequence: CASSLEDRGSGEQYF. In DNA form, the CDR3 reads TGTGCCAGCAGCTTGGAGGACAGGGGGTCGGGAGAGCAGTACTTC.

There are a few counts of this clone. In nucleotides, the CDR3 is TGCGCCAGCAGCCAACCGGGACAGGGATTGAGTAACATTCAGTACTTC. It encodes CASSQPGQGLSNIQYF. This rearrangement joins TRBV4-1 to TRBJ2-4, with TRBD1 identical over 9 bases. CDR1 and CDR2 from the germline V gene are MGHRA and YSYEKL. V lost 2 bases to trimming and J lost 7 bases; unmatched junction nucleotides: 9. This CDR3 region has 16 residues.

The chain links TRBV6-1 to TRBJ2-1; TRBD1 agrees at 8 bases. Germline-derived CDR1 and CDR2 are MNHNS and SASEGT. V gave up 8 bases and J gave up 6 bases; unmatched junction bases: 6. CDR3 length: 13 residues. CDR3 loop: CASGWTGRNEQFF. CDR3 bases: TGTGCCAGCGGATGGACAGGGCGCAATGAGCAGTTCTTC.

This chain uses TRBV28 with TRBJ2-7, with D unclear. Trimming removed 5 bases from V and 3 bases from J, with 5 bases in between. Per the germline V gene, CDR1 is MDHEN and CDR2 is SYDVKM. The CDR3 runs to 11 residues. Here the CDR3 reads CASSSNYEQYF. The CDR3 nucleotides are TGTGCCAGCAGTAGCAACTACGAGCAGTACTTC. Supplemented by reference TRBV28 and TRBJ2-7, the full variable domain reads DVKVTQSSRYLVKRTGEKVFLECVQDMDHENMFWYRQDPGLGLRLIYFSYDVKMKEKGDIPEGYSVSREKKERFSLILESASTNQTSMYLCASSSNYEQYFGPGTRLTVT.

This clone was observed a few times. The chain carries TRBV5-1 and TRBJ2-7; perhaps D is TRBD1 or TRBD2 (5 bases each). V was shortened by 4 bases and J by 3 bases, with 20 bases between the two germline ends. The CDR3 sequence is 16 residues long. The V gene's germline CDR1 is SGHRS and CDR2 YFSETQ. CDR3 region: CASSLEVGHLLYEQYF. In DNA form, the CDR3 reads TGCGCCAGCAGCCTGGAGGTGGGGCATCTACTCTACGAGCAGTACTTC.

This chain joins TRBV19 and TRBJ2-7; 9 positions agree with TRBD1. The CDR3 runs 15 residues. The germline V gene has CDR1 LNHDA and CDR2 SQIVND (reference sequence). V was clipped by 1 base and J by 4 bases; unmatched bases: 5. The CDR3 protein is CASSIGPGQGYEQYF. Written as DNA, the CDR3 is TGTGCCAGTAGTATAGGACCGGGACAGGGTTACGAGCAGTACTTC.

This chain connects TRBV4-2 to TRBJ1-3; 8 nucleotides match TRBD1. The CDR3 totals 17 residues. V lost 0 bases, J lost 3 bases, and 7 bases stayed unmatched. CDR1 is LGHNA, CDR2 YNFKEQ, per germline. The CDR3 nucleotides read TGTGCCAGCAGCCAAGATCCCCAGGGGGCAGTTGGAAACACCATATATTTT. Its protein product is CASSQDPQGAVGNTIYF.

There are a few counts of this clone. The CDR3 DNA follows: TGTGCCAGCAGCCCCTCGCGGGGGATTGAGCAGTTCTTC. Translated, it gives CASSPSRGIEQFF. The chain uses TRBV7-2 and TRBJ2-1, with 7 bases matching TRBD2. The CDR3 consists of 13 residues. CDR1 is SGHTA and CDR2 is FQGNSA in the germline V gene. Germline trimming cut 5 bases from V and 9 bases from J; bases unmatched to any gene: 7.

This clone was seen a few times. This chain uses TRBV30 with TRBJ2-7, with a possible D match to TRBD2 (6 bases). Trimming shortened V by 2 bases and J by 3 bases, and 14 bases separated the two germline ends. This CDR3 is 14 amino acids long. The V gene's germline CDR1 is GTSNPN and CDR2 SVGIG (reference sequence). CDR3 DNA sequence: TGTGCCTGGAGTACAACCGGGACTTTCTACGAGCAGTACTTC. As protein: CAWSTTGTFYEQYF.

The CDR3 region is CASSLTGVSTGSGANVLTF. The CDR3 nucleotides are TGTGCCAGCAGCCTAACAGGGGTCAGTACGGGCTCTGGGGCCAACGTCCTGACTTTC. The chain carries TRBV9 and TRBJ2-6, with 7 bases matching TRBD1. CDR3 length: 19 residues. The ends lost 4 bases at V and 0 bases at J; junction bases unmatched: 13. Germline CDR1 reads SGDLS; CDR2 reads YYNGEE.

V usage is TRBV6-5 and J usage is TRBJ1-1; D remains unclear. The V gene's germline CDR1 is MNHEY and CDR2 SVGAGI. The CDR3 consists of 14 residues. Trimming cost V 1 base and J 1 base, with 7 bases left between them. CDR3 loop: CASSYLSGNTEAFF. CDR3 DNA: TGTGCCAGCAGTTACTTATCCGGGAACACTGAAGCTTTCTTT.

The V and J genes are TRBV6-5 and TRBJ2-1; 8 bases are a match to TRBD2. Unmatched junction bases numbered 7, after V lost 7 bases and J lost 2 bases. This CDR3 is 15 amino acids long. Germline CDR1 MNHEY, CDR2 SVGAGI. CDR3 residues: CASTRRGGAYNEQFF. In DNA form, the CDR3 reads TGTGCCAGCACCCGACGGGGGGGCGCCTACAATGAGCAGTTCTTC.